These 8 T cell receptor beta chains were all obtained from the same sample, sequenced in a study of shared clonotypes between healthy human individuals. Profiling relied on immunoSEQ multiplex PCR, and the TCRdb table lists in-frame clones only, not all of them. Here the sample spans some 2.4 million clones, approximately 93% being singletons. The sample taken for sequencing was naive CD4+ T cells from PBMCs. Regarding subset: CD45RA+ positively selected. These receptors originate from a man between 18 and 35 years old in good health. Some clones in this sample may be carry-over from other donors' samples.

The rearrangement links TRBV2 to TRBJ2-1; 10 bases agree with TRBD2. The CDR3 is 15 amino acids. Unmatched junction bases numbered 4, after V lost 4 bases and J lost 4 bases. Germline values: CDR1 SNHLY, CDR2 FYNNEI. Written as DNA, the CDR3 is TGTGCCAGCAGTGCCGGACTAGCGGAGTACAATGAGCAGTTCTTC. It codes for CASSAGLAEYNEQFF.

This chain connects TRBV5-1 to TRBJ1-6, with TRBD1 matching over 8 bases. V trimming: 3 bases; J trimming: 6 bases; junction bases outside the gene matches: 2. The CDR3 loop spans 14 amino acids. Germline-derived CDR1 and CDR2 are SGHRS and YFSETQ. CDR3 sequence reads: CASSSGQGNSPLHF. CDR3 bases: TGCGCCAGCAGCTCCGGACAGGGTAATTCACCCCTCCACTTT.

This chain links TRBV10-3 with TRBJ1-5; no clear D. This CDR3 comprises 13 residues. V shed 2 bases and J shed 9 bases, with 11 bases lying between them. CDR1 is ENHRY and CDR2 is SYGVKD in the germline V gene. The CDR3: CAISERLVGPQHF. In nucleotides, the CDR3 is TGTGCCATCAGTGAGCGCCTGGTAGGGCCCCAGCATTTT.

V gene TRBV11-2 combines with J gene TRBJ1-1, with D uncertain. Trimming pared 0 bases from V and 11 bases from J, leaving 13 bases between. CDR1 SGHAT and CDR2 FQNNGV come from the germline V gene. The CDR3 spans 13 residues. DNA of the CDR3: TGTGCCAGCAGCTTAGAAATTGAGGCCGCGGCTTTCTTT. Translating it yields CASSLEIEAAAFF. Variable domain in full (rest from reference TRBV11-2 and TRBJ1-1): EAGVAQSPRYKIIEKRQSVAFWCNPISGHATLYWYQQILGQGPKLLIQFQNNGVVDDSQLPKDRFSAERLKGVDSTLKIQPAKLEDSAVYLCASSLEIEAAAFFGQGTRLTVV.

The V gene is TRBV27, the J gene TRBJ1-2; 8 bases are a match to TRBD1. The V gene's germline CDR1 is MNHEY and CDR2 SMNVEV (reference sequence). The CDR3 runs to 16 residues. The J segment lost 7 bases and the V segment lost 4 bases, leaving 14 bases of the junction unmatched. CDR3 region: CASSSRGRLERGGYTF. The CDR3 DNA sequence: TGTGCCAGCAGTTCCAGGGGGCGCTTGGAAAGGGGTGGCTACACCTTC.

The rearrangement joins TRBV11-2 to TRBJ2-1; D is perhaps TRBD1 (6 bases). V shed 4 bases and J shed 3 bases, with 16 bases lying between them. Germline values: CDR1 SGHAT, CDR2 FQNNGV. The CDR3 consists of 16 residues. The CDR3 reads CASSSFKQGNYNEQFF. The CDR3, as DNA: TGTGCCAGCAGCTCGTTCAAGCAGGGGAACTACAATGAGCAGTTCTTC.

The CDR3, as DNA: TGTGCCAGCAGTTTGCCCCCCCGGGGGGACTATGGCTACACCTTC. Protein sequence: CASSLPPRGDYGYTF. The V and J genes are TRBV28 and TRBJ1-2, with D perhaps matching TRBD1 (5 bases). Trimming cost V 3 bases and J 3 bases, with 14 bases left between them. Germline CDR1 reads MDHEN; CDR2 reads SYDVKM. The CDR3 loop spans 15 amino acids.

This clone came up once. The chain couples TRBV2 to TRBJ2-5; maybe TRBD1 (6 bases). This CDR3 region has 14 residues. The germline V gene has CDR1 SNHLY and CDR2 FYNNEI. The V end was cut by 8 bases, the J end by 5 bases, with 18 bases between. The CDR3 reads CASAVDSWGETQYF. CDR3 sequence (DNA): TGTGCCAGCGCGGTGGACAGTTGGGGGGAGACCCAGTACTTC. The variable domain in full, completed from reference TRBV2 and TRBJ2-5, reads EPEVTQTPSHQVTQMGQEVILRCVPISNHLYFYWYRQILGQKVEFLVSFYNNEISEKSEIFDDQFSVERPDGSNFTLKIRSTKLEDSAMYFCASAVDSWGETQYFGPGTRLLVL.